Shown below are 10 T cell receptor beta chains from a single sample sequenced in a study of blood T cell repertoires in COVID-19. The method was immunoSEQ multiplex PCR; TCRdb's version includes in-frame clones alone and lacks a portion of them. The table shows about 250,000 clones, with around 80% occurring only once. Material for sequencing was peripheral blood. All receptors come from a man aged 80 or over with acute or convalescent COVID-19.

The chain carries TRBV5-6 and TRBJ2-1; TRBD1 matches at 10 bases. CDR1 is SGHDT and CDR2 is YYEEEE in the germline V gene. The junction had 7 bases not matched to a gene; V was cut back by 3 bases and J by 7 bases. The CDR3 has 15 residues. The DNA of the CDR3 is TGTGCCAGCAGCTCCCCGGGACAGGGGTTTAATGAGCAGTTCTTC. This gives the protein CASSSPGQGFNEQFF.

V usage is TRBV24-1 and J usage is TRBJ2-1, with 7 bases identical to TRBD1. CDR1 is KGHDR and CDR2 is SFDVKD in the germline V gene. The length of the CDR3 is 15 residues. V lost 2 bases and J lost 7; bases outside the gene matches: 7. CDR3 loop: CATSDSVTGKNEQFF. The CDR3 nucleotides read TGTGCCACCAGTGATTCGGTGACAGGGAAGAATGAGCAGTTCTTC.

In its sample, this clone was seen once. The gene calls are TRBV10-3 and TRBJ2-5, with TRBD2 as a possible D gene (7 bases). Trimming took off 8 bases at V and 0 bases at J, with 13 bases between the two ends. This CDR3 is 14 amino acids long. The V gene's germline CDR1 is ENHRY and CDR2 SYGVKD. The CDR3 DNA is TGTGCCATCGGGGAGGGGGACAACCAAGAGACCCAGTACTTC. Amino acid sequence: CAIGEGDNQETQYF.

V gene TRBV10-2 combines with J gene TRBJ1-1, with 7 bases matching TRBD1. The CDR3 loop spans 14 amino acids. V shed 8 bases, J shed 0 bases, and the junction held 6 bases outside the gene matches. Germline CDR1 and CDR2: WSHSY and SAAADI. The DNA for the CDR3 is TGCGCCAGCCGGGACAGTTTAATGAACACTGAAGCTTTCTTT. Translated, it gives CASRDSLMNTEAFF.

The chain recombines TRBV30 with TRBJ1-1; no clear D gene. Germline V CDR1 and CDR2: GTSNPN, SVGIG (reference sequence). This CDR3 is 14 amino acids long. Between the trimmed V and J ends, which lost 4 bases and 1 base, there was a span of 13 bases. The CDR3 coding sequence is TGTGCCTGGACCCACCGAACAACGAACACTGAAGCTTTCTTT. Translated, it gives CAWTHRTTNTEAFF.

The V gene is TRBV27, the J gene TRBJ1-1; D unclear. Germline V gives CDR1 MNHEY, CDR2 SMNVEV (reference sequence). The CDR3 contains 14 residues. With 0 bases removed from V and 5 bases from J, the gap between germline ends came to 10 bases. In nucleotides, the CDR3 is TGTGCCAGCAGTTTATCCCGATCCGAGACTGAAGCTTTCTTT. Its protein product is CASSLSRSETEAFF.

The chain couples TRBV7-9 to TRBJ2-7; D might be TRBD2 (7 bases). CDR3 length equals 13 residues. V was shortened by 7 bases and J by 5 bases, with 15 bases between the two germline ends. CDR1 and CDR2 from the germline V gene are SEHNR and FQNEAQ (reference sequence). CDR3 DNA: TGTGCCAGCACCATAGGGGGGGCGCACGAGCAGTACTTC. Its translation is CASTIGGAHEQYF. Full variable domain (missing parts from reference TRBV7-9 and TRBJ2-7): DTGVSQNPRHKITKRGQNVTFRCDPISEHNRLYWYRQTLGQGPEFLTYFQNEAQLEKSRLLSDRFSAERPKGSFSTLEIQRTEQGDSAMYLCASTIGGAHEQYFGPGTRLTVT.

The rearrangement uses TRBV19 and TRBJ1-5; a weak D match, TRBD1 (5 bases). V shed 1 base and J shed 6 bases, with 16 bases lying between them. Per the germline V gene, CDR1 is LNHDA and CDR2 is SQIVND (reference sequence). The CDR3 consists of 16 residues. The chain's CDR3 is CASSIAAGQIVQPQHF. For the CDR3, the DNA is TGTGCCAGTAGTATAGCTGCGGGGCAGATAGTTCAGCCCCAGCATTTT.

V usage is TRBV7-9 and J usage is TRBJ2-7, with TRBD1 matching 8 bases. J gave up 2 bases and V 5 bases, and 8 bases lay outside the gene matches. Looked up from germline, CDR1 is SEHNR and CDR2 is FQNEAQ (reference sequence). This CDR3 is 15 amino acids long. The CDR3 DNA follows: TGTGCCAGCAGCCGGCAGGGGGCGACCCCCTACGAGCAGTACTTC. Translated: CASSRQGATPYEQYF.

The V call is TRBV4-1, the J call TRBJ2-3; 9 nucleotides match TRBD2. The V and J ends lost 4 bases and 1 base, in that order; junction bases with no gene match: 6. Germline CDR1 reads MGHRA; CDR2 reads YSYEKL. CDR3 length: 16 amino acids. The CDR3 DNA reads TGCGCCAGCAGCCTCGGGGTAGCGGGGGGCACAGATACGCAGTATTTT. This sequence encodes CASSLGVAGGTDTQYF.